This T cell receptor beta chain was identified during a study of post-analysis software for immune sequencing data. Study background: Courses of disease covered relapsing-remitting, secondary progressive and progressive-relapsing multiple sclerosis. Overall study findings and caveats: Samples sharing a preparation batch grouped tightly together when assessed by F measure.

Concerning this clonotype: Its antigen is not identified.

Unique molecular identifiers were present in the TCR beta cDNA libraries. From around 1 to 10 million T cells, 550,000 or so cDNA molecules were obtained. In TCRdb, the PCR reads were re-called with MiXCR into one record per CDR3 protein. The data hold about 820,000 distinct CDR3 sequences, with about 53% observed a single time. The specimen sequenced was blood. The sequence derives from a girl aged 10 to 17 with multiple sclerosis.

CDR3 amino acids: CASSIVGNYEQYF. DNA of the CDR3: TGTGCCAGCAGCATAGTCGGGAACTACGAGCAGTACTTC. The chain joins TRBV7-3 to TRBJ2-7; the D gene is possibly TRBD2 (5 bases). This CDR3 is built from 13 residues. Trimming removed 5 bases at V and 3 bases at J, with 11 bases between. Looked up from germline, CDR1 is SGHTA and CDR2 is FQGTGA.